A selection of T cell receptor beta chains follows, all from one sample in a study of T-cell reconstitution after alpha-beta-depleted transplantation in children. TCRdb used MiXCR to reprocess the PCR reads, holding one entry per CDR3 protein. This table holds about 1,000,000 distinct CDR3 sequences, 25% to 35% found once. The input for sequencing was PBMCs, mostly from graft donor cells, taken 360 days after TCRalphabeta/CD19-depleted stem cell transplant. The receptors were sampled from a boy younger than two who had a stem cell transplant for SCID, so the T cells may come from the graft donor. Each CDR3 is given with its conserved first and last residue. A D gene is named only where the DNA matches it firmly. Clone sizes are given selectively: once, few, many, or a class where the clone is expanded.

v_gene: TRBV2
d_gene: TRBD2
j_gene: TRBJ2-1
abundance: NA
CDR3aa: CASQTGTSSYNEQFF
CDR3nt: TGTGCCAGCCAAACCGGGACTAGCTCCTACAATGAGCAGTTCTTC

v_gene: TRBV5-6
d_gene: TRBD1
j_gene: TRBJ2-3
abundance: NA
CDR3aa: CASSVRRGDTQYF
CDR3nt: TGTGCCAGCAGCGTCCGCAGGGGGGATACGCAGTATTTT

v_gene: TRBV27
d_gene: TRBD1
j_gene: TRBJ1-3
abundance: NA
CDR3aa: CARRDRGLGNTIYF
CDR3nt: TGTGCCCGCCGGGACAGGGGTTTGGGAAACACCATATATTTT

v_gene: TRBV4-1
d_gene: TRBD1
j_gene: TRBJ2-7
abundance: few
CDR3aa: CASSPIPQGAGYEQYF
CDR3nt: TGCGCCAGCAGCCCTATACCCCAGGGGGCTGGCTACGAGCAGTACTTC

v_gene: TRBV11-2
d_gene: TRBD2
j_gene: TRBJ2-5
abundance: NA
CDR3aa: CASTPGRGGQETQYF
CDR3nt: TGTGCCAGCACCCCGGGGAGGGGAGGCCAAGAGACCCAGTACTTC

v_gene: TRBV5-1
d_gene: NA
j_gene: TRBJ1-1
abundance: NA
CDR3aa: CASSLSLRARNTEAFF
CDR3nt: TGCGCCAGCAGCTTGAGCCTCCGGGCGCGCAACACTGAAGCTTTCTTT

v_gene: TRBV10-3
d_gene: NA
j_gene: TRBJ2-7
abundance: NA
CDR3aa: CAIGEISYEQYF
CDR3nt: TGTGCCATCGGGGAGATCTCCTACGAGCAGTACTTC

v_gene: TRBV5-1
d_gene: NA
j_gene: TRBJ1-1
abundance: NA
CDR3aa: CASSPREGSGEAFF
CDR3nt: TGCGCCAGCAGCCCCCGGGAGGGGTCGGGTGAAGCTTTCTTT

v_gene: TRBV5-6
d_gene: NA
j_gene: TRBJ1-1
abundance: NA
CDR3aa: CASSRDILNTEAFF
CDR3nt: TGTGCCAGCAGCCGGGACATTTTGAACACTGAAGCTTTCTTT

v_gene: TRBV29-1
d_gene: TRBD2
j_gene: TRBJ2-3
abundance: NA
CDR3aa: CSVGNRAGGTDTQYF
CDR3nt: TGCAGCGTTGGCAATCGGGCGGGGGGCACAGATACGCAGTATTTT

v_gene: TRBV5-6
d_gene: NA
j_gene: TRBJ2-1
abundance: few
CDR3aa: CASSQDRSPYNEQFF
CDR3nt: TGTGCCAGCAGCCAGGACCGATCTCCCTACAATGAGCAGTTCTTC

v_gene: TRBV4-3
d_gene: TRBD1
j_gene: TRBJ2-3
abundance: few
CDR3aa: CASSPGTGVADTQYF
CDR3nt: TGCGCCAGCAGCCCCGGGACAGGGGTGGCAGATACGCAGTATTTT

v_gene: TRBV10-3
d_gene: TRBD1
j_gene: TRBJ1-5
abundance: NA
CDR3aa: CAISATGINQPQHF
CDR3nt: TGTGCCATCAGTGCGACAGGGATCAATCAGCCCCAGCATTTT

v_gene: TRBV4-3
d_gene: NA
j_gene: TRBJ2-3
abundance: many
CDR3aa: CASSPRGTYTQYF
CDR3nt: TGCGCCAGCAGCCCCCGGGGGACATATACGCAGTATTTT

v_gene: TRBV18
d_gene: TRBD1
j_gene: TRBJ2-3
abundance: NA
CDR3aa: CASSSSGTGRTDTQYF
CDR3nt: TGTGCCAGCTCATCAAGTGGGACAGGGAGAACAGATACGCAGTATTTT

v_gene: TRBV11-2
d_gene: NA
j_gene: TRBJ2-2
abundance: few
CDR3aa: CATGRRTGELFF
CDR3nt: TGTGCCACGGGGCGGCGTACCGGGGAGCTGTTTTTT

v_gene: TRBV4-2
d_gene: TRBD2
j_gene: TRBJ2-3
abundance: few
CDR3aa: CASSQETSGGLTDTQYF
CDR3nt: TGTGCCAGCAGCCAAGAGACTAGCGGGGGGCTCACGGATACGCAGTATTTT

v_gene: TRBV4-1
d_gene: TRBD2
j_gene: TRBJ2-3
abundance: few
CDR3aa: CASSQIRLAARASTDTQYF
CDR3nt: TGCGCCAGCAGCCAGATCAGACTAGCCGCACGAGCTAGCACAGATACGCAGTATTTT

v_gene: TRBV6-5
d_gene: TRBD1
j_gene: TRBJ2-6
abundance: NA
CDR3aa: CASSYGQGTGANVLTF
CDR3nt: TGTGCCAGCAGTTATGGACAGGGAACTGGGGCCAACGTCCTGACTTTC

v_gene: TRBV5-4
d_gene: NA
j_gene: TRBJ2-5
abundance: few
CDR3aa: CASSFTGDPGETQYF
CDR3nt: TGTGCCAGCAGCTTCACAGGCGATCCGGGAGAGACCCAGTACTTC

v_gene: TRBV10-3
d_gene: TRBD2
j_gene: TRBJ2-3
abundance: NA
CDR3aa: CAISLTSGGPGDTQYF
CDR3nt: TGTGCCATCAGCCTGACTAGCGGGGGGCCCGGGGATACGCAGTATTTT

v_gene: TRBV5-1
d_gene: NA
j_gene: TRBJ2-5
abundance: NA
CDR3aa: CASSPGRGKGVETQYF
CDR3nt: TGCGCCAGCAGCCCAGGTCGAGGGAAAGGGGTAGAGACCCAGTACTTC

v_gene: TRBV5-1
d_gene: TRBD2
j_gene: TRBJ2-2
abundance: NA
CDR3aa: CASSLTSDSTGELFF
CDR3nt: TGCGCCAGCAGCTTAACTAGCGATAGCACCGGGGAGCTGTTTTTT

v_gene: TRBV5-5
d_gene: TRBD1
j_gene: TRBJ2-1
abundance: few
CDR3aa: CASSLGQGRDEQFF
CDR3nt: TGTGCCAGCAGCTTGGGACAGGGCCGGGATGAGCAGTTCTTC

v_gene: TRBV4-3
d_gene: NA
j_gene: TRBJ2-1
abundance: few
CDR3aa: CASSPMLGYNEQFF
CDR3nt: TGCGCCAGCAGCCCAATGCTTGGATACAATGAGCAGTTCTTC

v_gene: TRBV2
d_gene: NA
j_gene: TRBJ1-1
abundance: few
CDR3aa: CATRVGSGSNTEAFF
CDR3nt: TGTGCTACCCGGGTCGGTTCGGGGTCGAACACTGAAGCTTTCTTT

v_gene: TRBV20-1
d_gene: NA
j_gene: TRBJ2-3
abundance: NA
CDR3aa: CSARGGPPPDTQYF
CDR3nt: TGCAGTGCTAGGGGGGGACCCCCCCCAGATACGCAGTATTTT

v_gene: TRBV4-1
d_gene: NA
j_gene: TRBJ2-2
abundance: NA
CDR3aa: CASSQVVALANTGELFF
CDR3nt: TGCGCCAGCAGCCAAGTCGTCGCTCTCGCGAACACCGGGGAGCTGTTTTTT

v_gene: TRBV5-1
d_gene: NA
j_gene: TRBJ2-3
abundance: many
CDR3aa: CASSLDKSTDTQYF
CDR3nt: TGCGCCAGCAGCTTGGACAAATCCACAGATACGCAGTATTTT

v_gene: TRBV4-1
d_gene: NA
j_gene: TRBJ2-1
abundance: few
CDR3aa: CASSQVLGRGKGLKGYNEQFF
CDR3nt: TGCGCCAGCAGCCAAGTTCTCGGCAGGGGAAAAGGGCTTAAAGGCTACAATGAGCAGTTCTTC

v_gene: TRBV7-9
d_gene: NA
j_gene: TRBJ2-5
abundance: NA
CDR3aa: CASSLGWNQETQYF
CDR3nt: TGTGCCAGCAGCTTAGGATGGAACCAAGAGACCCAGTACTTC

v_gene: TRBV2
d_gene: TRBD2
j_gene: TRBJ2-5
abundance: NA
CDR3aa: CDSSVAAGGYQTQYF
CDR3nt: TGTGACAGCAGTGTGGCGGCGGGGGGATATCAGACCCAGTACTTC

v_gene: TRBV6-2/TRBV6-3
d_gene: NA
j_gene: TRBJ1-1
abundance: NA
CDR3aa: CASSYHRENTEAFF
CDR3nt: TGTGCCAGCAGCTACCACAGGGAGAACACTGAAGCTTTCTTT

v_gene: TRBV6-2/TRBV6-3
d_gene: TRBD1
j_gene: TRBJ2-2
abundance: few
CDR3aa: CASRRTGTNTGELFF
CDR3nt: TGTGCCAGCAGACGGACAGGAACGAACACCGGGGAGCTGTTTTTT

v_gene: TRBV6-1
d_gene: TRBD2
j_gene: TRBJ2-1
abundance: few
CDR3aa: CASRSQRGAYNEQFF
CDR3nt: TGTGCCAGCAGGTCCCAGCGGGGCGCCTACAATGAGCAGTTCTTC

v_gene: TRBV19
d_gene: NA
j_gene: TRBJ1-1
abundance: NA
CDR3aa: CASSKTVLNTEAFF
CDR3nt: TGTGCCAGTAGTAAAACAGTTTTGAACACTGAAGCTTTCTTT

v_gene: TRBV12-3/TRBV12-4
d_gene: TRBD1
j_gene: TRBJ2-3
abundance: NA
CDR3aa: CASSSKTTGGTDTQYF
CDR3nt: TGTGCCAGCAGTTCGAAAACGACAGGGGGCACAGATACGCAGTATTTT

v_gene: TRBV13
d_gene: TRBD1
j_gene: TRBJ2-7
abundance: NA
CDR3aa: CAVHSTTGGSYEQYF
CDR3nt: TGTGCCGTACATAGTACTACAGGGGGCTCCTACGAGCAGTACTTC

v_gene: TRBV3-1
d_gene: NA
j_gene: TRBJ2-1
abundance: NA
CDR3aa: CASSQGGKSSYNEQFF
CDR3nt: TGTGCCAGCAGCCAAGGGGGAAAGAGCTCCTACAATGAGCAGTTCTTC

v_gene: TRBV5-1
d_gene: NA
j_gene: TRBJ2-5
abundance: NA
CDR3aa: CASSLERSQETQYF
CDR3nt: TGCGCCAGCAGCTTGGAACGGTCCCAAGAGACCCAGTACTTC

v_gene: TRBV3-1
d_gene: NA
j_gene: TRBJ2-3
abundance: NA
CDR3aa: CASSRTRGTGSDTQYF
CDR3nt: TGTGCCAGCAGCCGAACGAGGGGAACGGGATCTGATACGCAGTATTTT

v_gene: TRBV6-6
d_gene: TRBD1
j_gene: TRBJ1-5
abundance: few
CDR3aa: CASSLGQGGGSNQPQHF
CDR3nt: TGTGCCAGCAGCCTCGGACAGGGAGGGGGTAGCAATCAGCCCCAGCATTTT

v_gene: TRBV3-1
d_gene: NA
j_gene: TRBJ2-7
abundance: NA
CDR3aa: CASSQDSRVSYEQYF
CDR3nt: TGTGCCAGCAGCCAAGATTCCAGGGTGTCCTACGAGCAGTACTTC

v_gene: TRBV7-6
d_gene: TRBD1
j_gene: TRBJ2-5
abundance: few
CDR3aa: CASSLVFSRSPGQSKLKETQYF
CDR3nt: TGTGCCAGCAGCTTAGTCTTTAGTCGATCTCCGGGACAGTCCAAACTCAAGGAGACCCAGTACTTC

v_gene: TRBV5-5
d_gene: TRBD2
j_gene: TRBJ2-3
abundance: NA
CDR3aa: CASTQRGGYTDTQYF
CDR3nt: TGTGCCAGCACTCAGCGGGGGGGTTACACAGATACGCAGTATTTT

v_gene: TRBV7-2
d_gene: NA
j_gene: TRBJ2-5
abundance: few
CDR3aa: CASSVQGLLETQYF
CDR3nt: TGTGCCAGCAGCGTGCAGGGTCTGCTAGAGACCCAGTACTTC

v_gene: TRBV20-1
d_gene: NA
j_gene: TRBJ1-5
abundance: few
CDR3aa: CSATTGGVRPQHF
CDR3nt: TGCAGTGCCACCACAGGTGGGGTAAGGCCCCAGCATTTT

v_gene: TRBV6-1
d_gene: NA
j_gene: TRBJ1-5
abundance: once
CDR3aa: CASSSIPDSNQPQHF
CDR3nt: TGTGCCAGCAGCTCGATTCCCGATAGCAATCAGCCCCAGCATTTT

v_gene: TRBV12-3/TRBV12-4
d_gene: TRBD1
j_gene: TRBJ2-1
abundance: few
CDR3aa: CASTAGQGADYNEQFF
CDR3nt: TGTGCCAGCACCGCGGGACAGGGGGCCGACTACAATGAGCAGTTCTTC

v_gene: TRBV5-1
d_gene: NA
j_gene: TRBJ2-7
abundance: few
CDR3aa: CASSLGQPTNEQYF
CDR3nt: TGCGCCAGCAGCTTGGGACAGCCAACAAACGAGCAGTACTTC

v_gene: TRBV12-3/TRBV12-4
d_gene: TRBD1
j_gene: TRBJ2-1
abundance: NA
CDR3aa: CASSPGTGVSNEQFF
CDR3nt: TGTGCCAGCAGCCCCGGGACAGGGGTGAGCAATGAGCAGTTCTTC

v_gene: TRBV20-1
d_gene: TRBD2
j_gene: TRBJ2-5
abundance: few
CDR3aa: CSAGLSQETQYF
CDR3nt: TGCAGTGCGGGACTATCTCAAGAGACCCAGTACTTC

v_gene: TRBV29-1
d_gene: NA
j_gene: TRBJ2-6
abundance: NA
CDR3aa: CSVFFTSGPRLAGANVLTF
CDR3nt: TGCAGCGTTTTTTTCACCTCGGGCCCGAGGCTAGCTGGGGCCAACGTCCTGACTTTC

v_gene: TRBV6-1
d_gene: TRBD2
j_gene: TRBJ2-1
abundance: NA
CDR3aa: CASRGTSGASSYNEQFF
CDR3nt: TGTGCCAGCAGAGGGACTAGCGGGGCGAGCTCCTACAATGAGCAGTTCTTC

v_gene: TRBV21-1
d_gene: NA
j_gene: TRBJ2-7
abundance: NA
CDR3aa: CASSKEKRTGVVYEQYF
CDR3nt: TGTGCCAGCAGCAAAGAAAAGCGGACAGGGGTTGTCTACGAGCAGTACTTC

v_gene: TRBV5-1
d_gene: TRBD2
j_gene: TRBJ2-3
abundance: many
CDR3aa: CASSLASGASTDTQYF
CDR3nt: TGCGCCAGCAGCTTGGCCAGCGGGGCTAGCACAGATACGCAGTATTTT

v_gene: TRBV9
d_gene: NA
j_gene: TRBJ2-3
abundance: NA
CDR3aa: CASSVARFPTDTQYF
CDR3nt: TGTGCCAGCAGCGTAGCTCGATTCCCCACAGATACGCAGTATTTT